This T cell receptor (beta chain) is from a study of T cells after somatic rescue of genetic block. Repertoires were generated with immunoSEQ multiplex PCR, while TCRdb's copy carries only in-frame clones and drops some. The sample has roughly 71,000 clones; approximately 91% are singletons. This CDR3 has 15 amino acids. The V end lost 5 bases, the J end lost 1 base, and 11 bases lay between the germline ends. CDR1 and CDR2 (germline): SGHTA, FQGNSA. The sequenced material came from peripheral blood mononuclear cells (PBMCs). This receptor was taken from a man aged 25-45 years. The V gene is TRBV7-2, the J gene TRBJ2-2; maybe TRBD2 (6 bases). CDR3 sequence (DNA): TGTGCCAGCAGCCCCAATAGCGGGAACACCGGGGAGCTGTTTTTT. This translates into CASSPNSGNTGELFF.